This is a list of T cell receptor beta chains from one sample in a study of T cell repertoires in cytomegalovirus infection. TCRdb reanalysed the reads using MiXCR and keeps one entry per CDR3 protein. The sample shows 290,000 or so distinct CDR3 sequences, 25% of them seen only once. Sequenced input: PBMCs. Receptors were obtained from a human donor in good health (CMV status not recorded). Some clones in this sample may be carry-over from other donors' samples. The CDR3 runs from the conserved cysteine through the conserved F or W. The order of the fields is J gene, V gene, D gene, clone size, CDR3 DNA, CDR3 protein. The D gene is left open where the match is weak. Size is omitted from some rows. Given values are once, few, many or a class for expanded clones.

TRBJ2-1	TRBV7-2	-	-	TGTGCCAGCAGCCCCCCGTTGAGCGGCTACAATGAGCAGTTCTTC	CASSPPLSGYNEQFF
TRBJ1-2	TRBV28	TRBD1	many	TGTGCCAGCATTAAGGGACAGGGTCATGGCTACACCTTC	CASIKGQGHGYTF
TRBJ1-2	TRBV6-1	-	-	TGTGCCAGCAGTGAACTGGATCTTACTAACTATGGCTACACCTTC	CASSELDLTNYGYTF
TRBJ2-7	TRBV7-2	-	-	TGTGCCAGCAGCTTAGTCTTTCTTCGGGGCGAGCAGTACTTC	CASSLVFLRGEQYF
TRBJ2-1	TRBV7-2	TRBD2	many	TGTGCCAGCAGCATTTTGGGCGGGAGGGCTTACAATGAGCAGTTCTTC	CASSILGGRAYNEQFF
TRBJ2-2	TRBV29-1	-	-	TGCAGCGTTGAGGCAGCGAACACCGGGGAGCTGTTTTTT	CSVEAANTGELFF
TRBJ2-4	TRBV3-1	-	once	TGTGCCAGCAGCCAGGGAACTAACCAGCAGTACTTC	CASSQGTNQQYF
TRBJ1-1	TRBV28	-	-	TGTGCCAGCAGTTACACTGAAGCTTTCTTT	CASSYTEAFF
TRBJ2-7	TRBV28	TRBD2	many	TGTGCCAGCAGTAAGGGGACTAGTCGCCCCCCCTACAACGAGCAGTACTTC	CASSKGTSRPPYNEQYF
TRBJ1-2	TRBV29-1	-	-	TGCAGCGGGATGGAGGAGGGACTCTATGGCTACACCTTC	CSGMEEGLYGYTF
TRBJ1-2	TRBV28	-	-	TGTGCCAGCAGTTATGTGGTTTTCGGCTACACCTTC	CASSYVVFGYTF
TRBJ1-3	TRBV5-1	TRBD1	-	TGCGCCAGCAGCTCGACAGGGCTCTCTGGAAACACCATATATTTT	CASSSTGLSGNTIYF
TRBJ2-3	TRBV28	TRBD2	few	TGTGCCAGCAAGTGGACTAGGAGCACAGATACGCAGTATTTT	CASKWTRSTDTQYF
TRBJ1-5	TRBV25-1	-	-	TGTGCCATGAGGTCATATAGCAATCAGCCCCAGCATTTT	CAMRSYSNQPQHF
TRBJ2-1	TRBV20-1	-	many	TGCAGTCCATCTCCCCCGGGAGCAAGGGGGAATGAGCAGTTCTTC	CSPSPPGARGNEQFF
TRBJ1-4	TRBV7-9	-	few	TGTGCCAGCAGCTTCCGGGGGCGAGATGGATATGTTGAAAAACTGTTTTTT	CASSFRGRDGYVEKLFF
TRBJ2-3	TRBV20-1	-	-	TGCAGTGCTGAGGTCAGAAGGAAAAGCACAGATACGCAGTATTTT	CSAEVRRKSTDTQYF
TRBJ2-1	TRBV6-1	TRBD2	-	TGTGCCAGCAGTGGAGCGGGGGCAGCAAACAATGAGCAGTTCTTC	CASSGAGAANNEQFF
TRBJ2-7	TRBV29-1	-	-	TGCAGCGTTGGGAGGGGACCCTACGAGCAGTACTTC	CSVGRGPYEQYF
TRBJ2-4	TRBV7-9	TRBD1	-	TGTGCCAGCAGCTCTAGGACAGGGGGCTCAAACATTCAGTACTTC	CASSSRTGGSNIQYF
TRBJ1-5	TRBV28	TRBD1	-	TGTGCCAGCAGTCTAACCCGGTACAGGGGGCGCGTAAGCAATCAGCCCCAGCATTTT	CASSLTRYRGRVSNQPQHF
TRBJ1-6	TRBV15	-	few	TGTGCCACCAGCAGAGAGGTCAACGGCGGGTCACCCCTCCACTTT	CATSREVNGGSPLHF
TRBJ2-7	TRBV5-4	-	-	TGTACCAGCAGCTTGGGGGGACAGTACGAGCAGTACTTC	CTSSLGGQYEQYF
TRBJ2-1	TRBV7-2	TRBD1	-	TGTGCCAGCAGCTTTGGACAGGGTAAATACAATGAGCAGTTCTTC	CASSFGQGKYNEQFF
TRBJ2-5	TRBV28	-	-	TGTGCCAGCAGTTTAGGGGTAGAGACCCAGTACTTC	CASSLGVETQYF
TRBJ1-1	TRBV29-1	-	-	TGCAGCGTTGATGGGGCAAACACTGAAGCTTTCTTT	CSVDGANTEAFF
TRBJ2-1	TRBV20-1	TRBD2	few	TGCAGTGCCCCGGGACTAGCGGGAATCAATGAGCAGTTCTTC	CSAPGLAGINEQFF
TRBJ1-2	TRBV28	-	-	TGTGCCAGCACCAAAGTAGGCCAGTATGGCTACACCTTC	CASTKVGQYGYTF
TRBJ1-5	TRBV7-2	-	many	TGTGCCAGCAGCCAAGCACGGATTAGCAATCAGCCCCAGCATTTT	CASSQARISNQPQHF
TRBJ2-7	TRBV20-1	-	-	TGCAGTGCTAGAGATCGTCGCAGTGGGTTAGCGGCCTACGAGCAGTACTTC	CSARDRRSGLAAYEQYF
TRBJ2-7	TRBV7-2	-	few	TGTGCCAGCAGCTTAACGGTCGGTCCCTCCGAGCAGTACTTC	CASSLTVGPSEQYF
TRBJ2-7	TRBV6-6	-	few	TGTGCCAGCAGTAAGCACAGGAACCAGATCACCTACGAGCAGTACTTC	CASSKHRNQITYEQYF
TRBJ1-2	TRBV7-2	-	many	TGTGCCAGCAGCGAAACAGGGTACTATGGCTACACCTTC	CASSETGYYGYTF
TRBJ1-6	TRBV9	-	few	TGTGCCAGCAGCGTAGATTTCGGTTCACCCCTCCACTTT	CASSVDFGSPLHF
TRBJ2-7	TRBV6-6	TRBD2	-	TGTGCCAGCAACCCGAGCGGGAGTATCCACGAGCAGTACTTC	CASNPSGSIHEQYF
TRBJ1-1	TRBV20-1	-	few	TGCAGTGCTACCAGGTGGAACACTGAAGCTTTCTTT	CSATRWNTEAFF
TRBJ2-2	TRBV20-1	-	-	TGCAGTGCTTTGCGGTCGAACACCGGGGAGCTGTTTTTT	CSALRSNTGELFF